The 30 T cell receptor beta chains in this list originate from one sample, sequenced in a study of glioma-infiltrating T cells. TCR alpha and beta CDR3 regions were amplified from RNA using iRepertoire nested multiplex PCR. TCRdb processed the multiplex PCR reads anew with MiXCR; each CDR3 protein has one entry. The sample has approximately 120,000 distinct CDR3 sequences; roughly 24% are singletons. The sequencing input was glioma tissue, nonneoplastic brain tissue, or PBMCs (not recorded which). The origin of the receptors is a human donor with low-grade glioma or glioblastoma, undergoing nonglioma brain surgery, or in good health (not recorded which).

At least ten counts were recorded for this clonotype. The chain has TRBV20-1 and TRBJ2-3; 14 bases line up with TRBD2. V shed 6 bases, J shed 5 bases, and the junction held 7 bases outside the gene matches. Germline CDR1 reads DFQATT; CDR2 reads SNEGSKA (reference sequence). This CDR3 has 15 residues. CDR3 residues: CSASGLAGVEDTQYF. CDR3 nucleotide sequence: TGCAGTGCCTCGGGACTAGCGGGAGTCGAAGATACGCAGTATTTT.

This clonotype was seen repeatedly, ten times or more. The V and J genes are TRBV20-1 and TRBJ1-5, with D unclear. CDR3 size: 15 residues. CDR1 and CDR2 (germline): DFQATT, SNEGSKA (reference sequence). The ends were cut back, 3 bases at V and 1 base at J, with 13 bases in the middle. This CDR3 is CSASFGSESNQPQHF. The DNA of the CDR3 is TGCAGTGCTAGTTTCGGGTCAGAGAGCAATCAGCCCCAGCATTTT.

This clonotype was detected many times. The chain is built from TRBV7-3 and TRBJ2-5; 8 nucleotides line up with TRBD1. The length of the CDR3 is 14 residues. CDR1 is SGHTA and CDR2 is FQGTGA in the germline V gene. The ends lost 5 bases at V and 5 bases at J; junction bases unmatched: 7. The CDR3 DNA reads as TGTGCCAGCAGCCCGTCTGACAGGGGCGAGACCCAGTACTTC. As protein: CASSPSDRGETQYF.

Only a few counts were recorded for this clonotype. The chain carries TRBV5-4 and TRBJ1-2, with 12 bases that match TRBD1. The CDR3 is made up of 15 amino acids. V lost 3 bases to trimming and J lost 4 bases; unmatched junction nucleotides: 4. Germline V CDR1 and CDR2: SGHNT, YYREEE (reference sequence). DNA for the CDR3: TGTGCCAGCAGCTGGGACAGGGGGCGACCCTATGGCTACACCTTC. Translation gives CASSWDRGRPYGYTF.

This rearrangement joins TRBV18 to TRBJ2-5; D unclear. The CDR3 runs 15 residues. CDR1 and CDR2 (germline): KGHSH, LQKENI. The V end lost 0 bases, the J end lost 3 bases, and 11 bases lay between the germline ends. CDR3 in amino acids: CASSPPSVTEETQYF. In nucleotides, the CDR3 is TGTGCCAGCTCACCACCCTCCGTAACGGAAGAGACCCAGTACTTC.

With regard to this clonotype: Possible read error: a much larger clone is one base away. The J gene is TRBJ2-4, the V gene TRBV7-2; 8 nucleotides align to TRBD2. This CDR3 has 17 residues. Germline V lookup: CDR1 SGHTA, CDR2 FQGNSA. CDR3 sequence reads: CASSSPGGTGPKNIQNF. The CDR3 DNA is TGTGCCAGCAGCTCACCGGGAGGGACGGGACCCAAAAACATTCAGAACTTC.

Of note for this clonotype: This sequence may be a read error, since a much larger clone differs from it by one base. The V and J genes are TRBV24-1 and TRBJ2-5; possible D gene TRBD1, 6 bases. CDR3 length: 15 residues. Germline V gene lookup returns CDR1 KGHDR and CDR2 SFDVKD. The CDR3 DNA is TGTGCCATCAGTGAACGGACAGTACTACAAGAGACCCAGTACTTC. Encoded protein: CAISERTVLQETQYF.

The chain joins TRBV9 to TRBJ2-1, with D perhaps assigned TRBD1 or TRBD2 (6 bases each). The V end lost 0 bases, the J end lost 12 bases, and 13 bases lay between the germline ends. Germline CDR1 and CDR2: SGDLS and YYNGEE. This CDR3 is 13 amino acids long. The CDR3 DNA sequence: TGTGCCAGCAGCGTAGAGGGGGGAGTGAGGCAGTTCTTC. This gives the protein CASSVEGGVRQFF. Looking up the rest from reference TRBV9 and TRBJ2-1 gives the full variable domain: DSGVTQTPKHLITATGQRVTLRCSPRSGDLSVYWYQQSLDQGLQFLIQYYNGEERAKGNILERFSAQQFPDLHSELNLSSLELGDSALYFCASSVEGGVRQFFGPGTRLTVL.

Comments on this clonotype: One end of the junction varies from germline; a read error may be responsible. This chain connects TRBV25-1 to TRBJ1-1, with D perhaps TRBD1 (6 bases). CDR3 size: 13 residues. Germline V lookup: CDR1 MGHDK, CDR2 SYGVNS. The CDR3 nucleotides read TGTGACAGCAGCACAAGGGGGGCCACCGAAGCTTTCTTT. This gives the protein CDSSTRGATEAFF.

The sample holds one count of this clonotype. The chain uses TRBV27 and TRBJ2-5; maybe TRBD2 (5 bases). V lost 6 bases, J lost 4 bases, and 18 bases lay in between. Per the germline V gene, CDR1 is MNHEY and CDR2 is SMNVEV (reference sequence). This CDR3 has 15 residues. The CDR3 loop reads CASSSGLKYRETQYF. The CDR3 bases are TGTGCCAGCAGCTCCGGACTCAAGTACCGAGAGACCCAGTACTTC.

This clonotype was observed a handful of times. This may stem from a read error, because a much larger clone lies one nucleotide away. The rearrangement joins TRBV6-1 to TRBJ2-1, with TRBD2 matching over 13 bases. The CDR3 has 14 amino acids. Germline assignment: CDR1 MNHNS and CDR2 SASEGT. The CDR3: CASRGTSGTYEQLF. DNA of the CDR3: TGTGCCAGCAGGGGGACTAGCGGGACCTATGAGCAGCTCTTC.

This clonotype has at least ten counts. The chain couples TRBV6-1 to TRBJ2-7; 7 bases are shared with TRBD1. This CDR3 is built from 15 residues. The germline CDR1 and CDR2 sequences are MNHNS and SASEGT. Trimming cost V 2 bases and J 1 base; bases outside gene matches: 5. CDR3 sequence: CASSESTGLSYEQYF. DNA for the CDR3: TGTGCCAGCAGTGAATCGACAGGGCTGTCCTACGAGCAGTACTTC.

This clonotype has ten or more counts. The rearrangement links TRBV7-2 to TRBJ2-7; TRBD2 matches at 8 bases. Germline values: CDR1 SGHTA, CDR2 FQGNSA. CDR3 size: 14 residues. Trimming at V came to 8 bases and at J to 3 bases, leaving 9 bases not matched to a gene. For the CDR3, the DNA is TGTGCCAGCTCTGGCGGGGGGAGTCTCTACGAGCAGTACTTC. Translating it yields CASSGGGSLYEQYF. The full variable domain, completed using reference TRBV7-2 and TRBJ2-7, is GAGVSQSPSNKVTEKGKDVELRCDPISGHTALYWYRQSLGQGLEFLIYFQGNSAPDKSGLPSDRFSAERTGGSVSTLTIQRTQQEDSAVYLCASSGGGSLYEQYFGPGTRLTVT.

The chain joins TRBV12-3 or TRBV12-4 to TRBJ2-7; tentative D call: TRBD2 (7 bases). The CDR3 runs to 17 residues. Trimming took 1 base from V and 1 from J, leaving 17 bases between them. CDR3 sequence: CASSLGHRGATSYEQYF. The CDR3 DNA reads TGTGCCAGCAGTTTAGGTCACCGGGGGGCGACATCCTACGAGCAGTACTTC.

In this sample, this clonotype turned up many times. V gene TRBV27 combines with J gene TRBJ2-7; 9 bases are a match to TRBD2. Germline V CDR1 and CDR2: MNHEY, SMNVEV (reference sequence). There are 14 residues in the CDR3. The trim removed 2 bases at V and 4 bases at J, leaving 3 bases unmatched. DNA of the CDR3: TGTGCCAGCAGTTTACAAGCGGGAGGTTACGAGCAGTACTTC. Residues: CASSLQAGGYEQYF.

This clonotype has a count of ten or more. The V call is TRBV20-1, the J call TRBJ2-1; 9 bases map to TRBD2. CDR3 length: 13 amino acids. Germline loops: CDR1 DFQATT, CDR2 SNEGSKA (reference sequence). V was pared by 5 bases and J by 5 bases, with 4 bases of the junction left unmatched. CDR3 in amino acids: CSAQSGRHNEQFF. The CDR3 region has the DNA TGCAGTGCTCAGAGCGGGAGGCACAATGAGCAGTTCTTC.

A note on this clonotype: This clone may be a read error of a much larger clone one base away. The chain carries TRBV10-3 and TRBJ1-2, with D uncertain. The CDR3 sequence is 14 residues long. The V gene's germline CDR1 is ENHRY and CDR2 SYGVKD. The CDR3 nucleotides read TGTGCCGTCAGTGAAAGTCTTAGTAACTATGGCTACACCTTC. Translated, it gives CAVSESLSNYGYTF.

In this sample, this clonotype turned up many times. The chain uses TRBV4-1 and TRBJ1-2; 12 bases agree with TRBD1. The trim removed 4 bases at V and 8 bases at J, leaving 5 bases unmatched. The CDR3 runs to 14 residues. Germline V gene data show CDR1 as MGHRA and CDR2 as YSYEKL. CDR3 nucleotide sequence: TGCGCCAGCAGCCCGGGACAGGGGGCGAGGGGCTACACCTTC. It codes for CASSPGQGARGYTF.

This clonotype was seen many times. This sequence joins TRBV24-1 and TRBJ1-1, with TRBD1 matching over 9 bases. V lost 10 bases and J lost 4; bases outside the gene matches: 3. CDR3 length: 12 amino acids. CDR1 and CDR2 (germline): KGHDR, SFDVKD. This CDR3 is CATQGASTEAFF. CDR3 coding DNA: TGTGCCACACAGGGGGCAAGCACTGAAGCTTTCTTT.

This clonotype was counted many times. This rearrangement joins TRBV4-1 to TRBJ2-5, with 7 bases aligning to TRBD1. The CDR3 spans 14 residues. V was pared by 2 bases and J by 5 bases, with 5 bases of the junction left unmatched. Germline V gene lookup returns CDR1 MGHRA and CDR2 YSYEKL. The chain's CDR3 is CASSQPDRAETQYF. CDR3 bases: TGCGCCAGCAGCCAACCCGACAGGGCGGAGACCCAGTACTTC.

This clonotype appeared many times. V usage is TRBV27 and J usage is TRBJ1-4, with 7 bases aligning to TRBD1. The V gene's germline CDR1 is MNHEY and CDR2 SMNVEV (reference sequence). This CDR3 region has 16 residues. After removal of 4 bases from V and 3 bases from J, the junction contained 8 bases not matched to a gene. In nucleotides, the CDR3 is TGTGCCAGCAGTTCGTTCTCAGGGGGGTCTAATGAAAAACTGTTTTTT. Its translation: CASSSFSGGSNEKLFF.

V gene TRBV4-1 combines with J gene TRBJ2-3; D gene ambiguous. Per germline, CDR1 MGHRA and CDR2 YSYEKL. V lost 0 bases to trimming and J lost 3 bases, with 10 bases between them. This CDR3 is 15 amino acids long. The CDR3 nucleotides are TGCGCCAGCAGCCAAGAGGAGCTTTATACAGATACGCAGTATTTT. It codes for CASSQEELYTDTQYF.

This clonotype showed up many times. The chain employs TRBV7-2 and TRBJ2-7; TRBD2 aligns across 7 bases. Germline CDR1 SGHTA, CDR2 FQGNSA. The CDR3 covers 15 residues. J lost 5 bases, V lost 2 bases, and 9 bases had no gene match. CDR3 DNA: TGTGCCAGCAGCTTACTGCGGGGAGGGGTCGACGAGCAGTACTTC. It specifies CASSLLRGGVDEQYF. Combining the CDR3 with reference TRBV7-2 and TRBJ2-7 gives the whole variable domain GAGVSQSPSNKVTEKGKDVELRCDPISGHTALYWYRQSLGQGLEFLIYFQGNSAPDKSGLPSDRFSAERTGGSVSTLTIQRTQQEDSAVYLCASSLLRGGVDEQYFGPGTRLTVT.

On this clonotype itself: A much bigger clone sits one base away, suggesting this may be a read error. The chain carries TRBV19 and TRBJ2-1; 9 bases are shared with TRBD2. V lost 4 bases to trimming and J lost 1 base; unmatched junction nucleotides: 5. The CDR3 totals 16 residues. CDR1 and CDR2 (germline): LNHDA, SQIVND (reference sequence). CDR3 nucleotide sequence: TGTGCCAGTAGTACCCGACTAGCGGATTCCTACAATGAGCAGTTCTTC. It translates to CASSTRLADSYNEQFF.

In this sample, this clonotype turned up a few times. V is TRBV5-1 and J is TRBJ2-7; possibly TRBD1 for D (5 bases). The germline V gene encodes CDR1 SGHRS and CDR2 YFSETQ. The CDR3 loop spans 13 amino acids. Trimming removed 0 bases at V and 4 bases at J, with 8 bases between. The CDR3 here is CASSLGQQYEQYF. The CDR3, as DNA: TGCGCCAGCAGCTTGGGACAGCAATACGAGCAGTACTTC.

This clonotype occurred many times. The chain couples TRBV7-9 to TRBJ1-6; D might be TRBD1 (5 bases). The CDR3 loop spans 16 amino acids. Trimming left V 2 bases short and J 8 bases short, with 16 bases between. The germline gives CDR1 SEHNR, CDR2 FQNEAQ (reference sequence). CDR3 amino acids: CASSLPAAGTDSPLHF. The CDR3 DNA reads TGTGCCAGCAGCTTACCAGCGGCAGGGACTGATTCACCCCTCCACTTT.

This clonotype was picked up many times. The rearrangement links TRBV4-1 to TRBJ2-7; 7 nucleotides match TRBD1. Per germline, CDR1 MGHRA and CDR2 YSYEKL. The V and J ends lost 4 bases and 2 bases, in that order; junction bases with no gene match: 8. CDR3 length: 15 residues. CDR3 coding DNA: TGCGCCAGCAGCCGACCTAGGGACAGTACCTACGAGCAGTACTTC. Its translation is CASSRPRDSTYEQYF.

The DNA of the CDR3 is TGTGCCAGTAGGACCGAGTTCTATGGCTACACCTTC. Its translation: CASRTEFYGYTF. This rearrangement joins TRBV19 to TRBJ1-2; D uncertain. The CDR3 has 12 amino acids. CDR1 is LNHDA and CDR2 is SQIVND in the germline V gene (reference sequence). Trimming took 6 bases from V and 4 from J, leaving 9 bases between them.

At least ten counts were recorded for this clonotype. The rearrangement uses TRBV2 and TRBJ2-7, with D uncertain. In germline, CDR1 is SNHLY, CDR2 FYNNEI. V was pared by 7 bases and J by 3 bases, with 16 bases between. The CDR3 has 14 amino acids. In nucleotides, the CDR3 is TGTGCCAGCAAGCCGGACGGGCCGATCTACGAGCAGTACTTC. It is translated as CASKPDGPIYEQYF. The entire variable domain, with the rest obtained from reference TRBV2 and TRBJ2-7, is as follows: EPEVTQTPSHQVTQMGQEVILRCVPISNHLYFYWYRQILGQKVEFLVSFYNNEISEKSEIFDDQFSVERPDGSNFTLKIRSTKLEDSAMYFCASKPDGPIYEQYFGPGTRLTVT.

This clonotype was counted many times. The rearrangement links TRBV20-1 to TRBJ2-5, with 7 positions matching TRBD1. Per the germline V gene, CDR1 is DFQATT and CDR2 is SNEGSKA (reference sequence). The CDR3 totals 15 residues. The V and J ends lost 0 bases and 2 bases, in that order; junction bases with no gene match: 6. In DNA, the CDR3 is TGCAGTGCTAGAGATCTCACAGGGGCGCAAGAGACCCAGTACTTC. Its protein product is CSARDLTGAQETQYF.